This T cell receptor (beta chain) came from a study of tumor and adjacent non-tumor tissue in lung cancer. TCRbeta libraries were built with three rounds of nested PCR, modified from ARM-PCR. TCRdb independently ran MiXCR on the multiplex PCR reads; one entry per CDR3 protein. Among 65,000 to 95,000 distinct CDR3 sequences listed, approximately 71% were seen once. The CDR3 covers 13 residues. Germline V gene sequence: CDR1 WNHNN, CDR2 SYGVQD (reference sequence). RNA was extracted from bulk tissue without any cell sorting. As for this clonotype: Sequence at one end of the junction differs from germline and may be a read error.

The chain recombines TRBV10-1 with TRBJ2-3; D might be TRBD1 or TRBD2, each matching 5 bases. This TCR came from a woman in her 70s with non-small cell lung cancer. The sequencing input was lung tumor tissue. CDR3 in DNA: TGCGCCAGCAGTGATGGGACCACGTGGACGCATTATTTT. Its protein is CASSDGTTWTHYF.